A few counts support the clone carrying this TCR beta chain. The antigen is unknown. The CDR3 is 8 residues long. Germline CDR1 reads SQVTM; CDR2 reads ANQGSEA. The sample's time point: patch test 3, about 24 weeks after DPC sensitization. The treatment denotes: therapeutic diphenylcyclopropenone sensitization with weekly scalp DPC. It was from unfractionated whole blood that total RNA was extracted. The data were obtained in a study of human T cells and chemical hapten exposure. Points from the study as a whole: While controls formed fewer of them, expanded TCRs formed significantly more large CDR3 similarity clusters. The study found that DPC sensitization did not change TCRs above 1 in 1000 frequency.

TCRdb ran MiXCR on the RACE reads and lists one entry per CDR3 protein. The top ten clones hold approximately 2.1% of a sample with 150,000 to 200,000 distinct CDR3 sequences, about 27% of them seen once. The TCR comes from a young woman with alopecia areata. Some clones in this sample may be carry-over from other donors' samples. The sample was whole blood, taken in connection with sensitization to the hapten diphenylcyclopropenone (DPC). The chain has TRBV29-1 and TRBJ1-5, with D unresolved. CDR3: CGNQPQHF. The CDR3, as DNA: TGCGGGAACCAGCCCCAGCATTTT.